The rows below give T cell receptor beta chains drawn from one sample of a study of T cells in Graves' hyperthyroidism and ophthalmopathy. TCRdb used MiXCR to reprocess the multiplex PCR reads, holding one entry per CDR3 protein. The sample carries more than 500,000 distinct CDR3 sequences, roughly 17% recorded once. The sequencing input was blood. The receptors originated from a woman under 40 with Graves' hyperthyroidism. Each CDR3 is given with its conserved first and last residue. Each record gives: J gene, D gene, clone size, V gene, CDR3 DNA, CDR3 protein. A D gene is named only where the DNA matches it firmly. Clone size is stated in some rows and not others, as once, few, many or a class when expanded.

>TRBJ1-6|.|few|TRBV28
TGTGCCAGCAGTACCCCGGTGGGTCCTTTTACTAATTCACCCCTCCACTTT
CASSTPVGPFTNSPLHF
>TRBJ2-7|TRBD2|.|TRBV20-1
TGCAGGGGGAAGCGGGAAAACTCCTACGAGCAGTACTTC
CRGKRENSYEQYF
>TRBJ2-5|TRBD2|many|TRBV7-2
TGTGCCAGCAGCTTAGATAGCGGGGAAGTGGAGACCCAGTACTTC
CASSLDSGEVETQYF
>TRBJ2-7|TRBD2|few|TRBV28
TGTGCCAGCAGTGGGGGACTATCCTTCTACGAGCAGTACTTC
CASSGGLSFYEQYF
>TRBJ1-1|.|many|TRBV28
TGTGCCAGCAGAAGACCGTCACGGGAAGCTTTCTTT
CASRRPSREAFF
>TRBJ2-5|.|.|TRBV28
TGTGCCACCAGTTTGGGACGGCGAGAGACCCAGTACTTC
CATSLGRRETQYF
>TRBJ2-3|.|many|TRBV10-3
TGTGCCATCAGGGGACAGTGGGAGGCAGATACGCAGTATTTT
CAIRGQWEADTQYF
>TRBJ2-5|TRBD2|.|TRBV29-1
TGCAGCGTTGAGGCCGGGACTAGCGCGCAAGAGACCCAGTACTTC
CSVEAGTSAQETQYF
>TRBJ1-1|TRBD1|.|TRBV7-9
TGTGCCAGCAGCGCCTCAGGGGGCGAAACTGAAGCTTTCTTT
CASSASGGETEAFF
>TRBJ2-3|.|few|TRBV5-1
TGCGCCAGCAGCTTGGTGAGGGAGAGGGATACGCAGTATTTT
CASSLVRERDTQYF
>TRBJ1-1|.|few|TRBV28
TGTGCCAGCCTGACAGGTCAAGTTTTACTGGAAGCTTTCTTT
CASLTGQVLLEAFF
>TRBJ1-2|TRBD1|many|TRBV20-1
TGCAGTGCCTCCAGACAGGGGTTCTATGGCTACACCTTC
CSASRQGFYGYTF
>TRBJ2-1|.|few|TRBV14
TGTGCCAGCAGCCCCCATTCGAGCGGCCTACCCTACAATGAGCAGTTCTTC
CASSPHSSGLPYNEQFF
>TRBJ2-3|TRBD2|many|TRBV7-2
TGTGCCAGCAGCCCACGGTGGACTAGCGGGAGACCCACAACGGGAGATACGCAGTATTTT
CASSPRWTSGRPTTGDTQYF
>TRBJ2-1|TRBD2|few|TRBV5-5
TGTGCCAGCAGCTTCCCTACTAGCGGGAGGGCCTATGAGCAGTTCTTC
CASSFPTSGRAYEQFF
>TRBJ1-2|.|many|TRBV12-3/TRBV12-4
TGTGCCAGCAGGACTTTTGACAAGGACTATGGCTACACCTTC
CASRTFDKDYGYTF
>TRBJ1-4|.|few|TRBV19
TGTGCCAGTACCTCCGGGACAAATCCAACTAATGAAAAACTGTTTTTT
CASTSGTNPTNEKLFF
>TRBJ2-3|.|many|TRBV30
TGTGCCTGGAGGCAGCCTAGCACAGATACGCAGTATTTT
CAWRQPSTDTQYF
>TRBJ2-7|.|many|TRBV7-2
TGTGCCAGCAGCTTAGGAGGTAGCAGGCTGGGGTACGAGCAGTACTTC
CASSLGGSRLGYEQYF
>TRBJ1-5|TRBD1|.|TRBV7-8
TGTGCCAGCAGTTTAGGGGGCCCAGGGGGCAGTCAGCCCCAGCATTTT
CASSLGGPGGSQPQHF
>TRBJ1-4|TRBD1|many|TRBV5-1
TGCGCCAGCAGCTTAGGGGTGACAGGGACTAATGAAAAACTGTTTTTT
CASSLGVTGTNEKLFF
>TRBJ2-7|.|few|TRBV20-1
TGCAGTGCTAGAGATGGACAGCACTACGAGCAGTACTTC
CSARDGQHYEQYF
>TRBJ2-1|.|few|TRBV14
TGTGCCAGCAGCCATCGTCACGGTAGCTCCTACAATGAGCAGTTCTTC
CASSHRHGSSYNEQFF
>TRBJ2-2|.|.|TRBV7-3
TGTGCCAGCAGCCCGGGCCTCGAGTCCGGGGAGCTGTTTTTT
CASSPGLESGELFF
>TRBJ2-7|TRBD1|many|TRBV28
TGTGCCAGCAGTTTCATCAGGGGGTACGAGCAGTACTTC
CASSFIRGYEQYF
>TRBJ2-5|.|many|TRBV13
TGTGCCAGCAGCCCGAGGATCCAAGAGACCCAGTACTTC
CASSPRIQETQYF
>TRBJ2-2|TRBD2|.|TRBV12-3/TRBV12-4
TGTGCCAGCAGTTTATCGAGGACTAGCGGGAGGAGGGACACCGGGGAGCTGTTTTTT
CASSLSRTSGRRDTGELFF
>TRBJ2-1|.|many|TRBV5-1
TGCGCCAGCAACGCCGCCCTAGGGAGGAATGAGCAGTTCTTC
CASNAALGRNEQFF
>TRBJ2-1|.|many|TRBV30
TGTGCCTGGAGTAAGATCGATGAGCAGTTCTTC
CAWSKIDEQFF
>TRBJ2-7|.|many|TRBV6-2/TRBV6-3
TGTGCCAGCAGTTACTCAAGCTCCTACGAGCAGTACTTC
CASSYSSSYEQYF
>TRBJ2-1|.|many|TRBV20-1
TGCAGTGCTAGGGAGACTGGGACCTACAATGAGCAGTTCTTC
CSARETGTYNEQFF
>TRBJ2-7|TRBD1|many|TRBV27
TGTGCCAGCAGTTTATCCGGGACAGGGGGCTGGTACGAGCAGTACTTC
CASSLSGTGGWYEQYF
>TRBJ1-3|.|.|TRBV28
TGTGCCAGCGCTGGAGGGGCTGGAAACACCATATATTTT
CASAGGAGNTIYF
>TRBJ2-1|.|few|TRBV12-3/TRBV12-4
TGTGCCAGCGCGGGACCGGGACAAGTCTACAATGAGCAGTTCTTC
CASAGPGQVYNEQFF
>TRBJ2-1|.|many|TRBV3-1
TGTGCCAGCAGCCAAGCGGGGAACAATGAGCAGTTCTTC
CASSQAGNNEQFF
>TRBJ2-3|TRBD2|many|TRBV28
TGTGCCAGCAGACCGCGGGGGAGGGCCTTGGATACGCAGTATTTT
CASRPRGRALDTQYF
>TRBJ1-5|.|.|TRBV6-1
TGTGCCAGCAGTGACAGGGGAGACGGCAATCAGCCCCAGCATTTT
CASSDRGDGNQPQHF
>TRBJ1-3|.|few|TRBV6-6
TGTGCCAGCAGTTACTCGCGGACCTCTGGAAACACCATATATTTT
CASSYSRTSGNTIYF
>TRBJ2-3|TRBD1|.|TRBV18
TGTGCCAGCACCGGGGACAGAGGTGGAGCAGATACGCAGTATTTT
CASTGDRGGADTQYF
>TRBJ2-1|.|.|TRBV6-2/TRBV6-3
TGTGCCAGCAGTTACCCAACTAATTTTGAGCAGTTCTTC
CASSYPTNFEQFF
>TRBJ2-3|.|.|TRBV5-6
TGTGCCAGCAGCTTGTATGGGTCGTTCACAGATACGCAGTATTTT
CASSLYGSFTDTQYF
>TRBJ2-1|TRBD2|.|TRBV19
TGTGCCAGTAGTAGGAATCCGGGACTAAACTACAATGAGCAGTTCTTC
CASSRNPGLNYNEQFF
>TRBJ2-2|TRBD2|many|TRBV28
TGTGCCAGCAGTCCGGTAGTAGCGGGAGGAGCCGGGGAGCTGTTTTTT
CASSPVVAGGAGELFF
>TRBJ2-5|.|few|TRBV7-8
TGTGCCAGCAGCTTAGCGGGAGCCCCCCAAGAGACCCAGTACTTC
CASSLAGAPQETQYF
>TRBJ2-7|TRBD1|.|TRBV29-1
TGCAGCGCCCAGGGGGCAGGGGGCGCCTTGACCTACGAGCAGTACTTC
CSAQGAGGALTYEQYF
>TRBJ2-5|TRBD2|many|TRBV7-3
TGTGCCAGCAGCTTAGTTGGGGGGGACGAGACCCAGTACTTC
CASSLVGGDETQYF
>TRBJ2-7|TRBD2|many|TRBV27
TGTGCCAGCAGTTTAAGACTAGCGGGAGGGGCCTACGAGCAGTACTTC
CASSLRLAGGAYEQYF
>TRBJ1-1|.|many|TRBV12-3/TRBV12-4
TGTGCCAGCAGTTTTGGGGGGCTATCGAACACTGAAGCTTTCTTT
CASSFGGLSNTEAFF
>TRBJ1-5|.|.|TRBV4-2
TGTGCCAGCAGCCAAGAAGACAGGAATCAGCCCCAGCATTTT
CASSQEDRNQPQHF
>TRBJ2-7|TRBD1|few|TRBV30
TGTGCCTGGAGGACAGGGGGCACCTACGAGCAGTACTTC
CAWRTGGTYEQYF
>TRBJ2-3|.|few|TRBV20-1
TGCAGTGCTAGTACCAGCGAGGGCACAGATACGCAGTATTTT
CSASTSEGTDTQYF
>TRBJ2-7|.|many|TRBV28
TGTGCCAGCAGCAACTTCGGGCTCTACGAGCAGTACTTC
CASSNFGLYEQYF
>TRBJ2-7|.|many|TRBV11-3
TGTGCCAGCAGCTTAACCGCTTTCTACGAGCAGTACTTC
CASSLTAFYEQYF
>TRBJ2-3|TRBD1|.|TRBV5-8
TGTGCCAGCAGCTTGGCCCAGGGGGCGCCGGCAGATACGCAGTATTTT
CASSLAQGAPADTQYF